These 6 T cell receptor beta chains came from one sample sequenced in a study of T cells in Graves' hyperthyroidism and ophthalmopathy. Regions amplified from RNA transcripts were the TCR beta CDR3 regions. First-round RT-PCR with HTBI primers amplified the TCR CDR3 region. TCRdb reanalysed the multiplex PCR reads using MiXCR and keeps one entry per CDR3 protein. In the table there are fewer than 850,000 distinct CDR3 sequences, 17% of which are singletons. The sample comprised blood. The origin of the receptors is a middle-aged man with Graves' hyperthyroidism.

Worth noting for this clonotype: The junction departs from germline at one end; a sequencing error may be responsible. This rearrangement joins TRBV13 to TRBJ2-1; the match to TRBD2 covers 12 bases. The CDR3 extends over 16 amino acids. Germline CDR1 is PRHDT and CDR2 is FYEKMQ (reference sequence). The CDR3 is CASSLGLAGEYNEQSF. The CDR3 DNA sequence: TGTGCCAGCAGCTTGGGACTAGCGGGCGAATACAATGAGCAGTCCTTC.

The J gene is TRBJ2-2, the V gene TRBV6-1; the D gene is possibly TRBD1 (6 bases). Germline V gene data show CDR1 as MNHNS and CDR2 as SASEGT. CDR3 size: 14 residues. Trimming took 5 bases from V and 6 from J, leaving 13 bases between them. The CDR3 loop is CASSRGTFPGELFF. CDR3 coding DNA: TGTGCCAGCAGTAGGGGGACATTTCCCGGGGAGCTGTTTTTT.

This rearrangement joins TRBV6-9 to TRBJ2-5, with D unclear. Germline CDR1 and CDR2: MNHGY and SVAAGI. The CDR3 covers 12 residues. Trimming left V 4 bases short and J 4 bases short, with 7 bases between. DNA of the CDR3: TGTGCCAGCAGTTTTCTTACAGAGACCCAGTACTTC. It encodes CASSFLTETQYF.

This clonotype was recorded a few times. The CDR3 is CASSVATSGSYEQFF. The CDR3 DNA reads as TGTGCCAGCAGCGTAGCTACCAGCGGGAGTTATGAGCAGTTCTTC. The chain recombines TRBV9 with TRBJ2-1; 8 positions match TRBD2. Germline values: CDR1 SGDLS, CDR2 YYNGEE. Germline trimming cut 0 bases from V and 8 bases from J; bases unmatched to any gene: 7. The CDR3 extends over 15 amino acids.

This clonotype was picked up many times. The chain links TRBV15 to TRBJ2-1; 13 bases are shared with TRBD2. The CDR3 extends over 17 amino acids. V was clipped by 3 bases and J by 8 bases; unmatched bases: 10. Germline V gene sequence: CDR1 LNHNV, CDR2 YYDKDF (reference sequence). This CDR3 is CATSRLTSGRTGDEQFF. The CDR3 bases are TGTGCCACCAGCAGGCTGACTAGCGGGAGGACGGGCGATGAGCAGTTCTTC.

The table lists this clonotype with many counts. This chain joins TRBV5-1 and TRBJ1-1, with D tentatively TRBD1 (5 bases). CDR1 and CDR2 from the germline V gene are SGHRS and YFSETQ. This CDR3 has 15 amino acids. V was shortened by 8 bases and J by 0 bases, with 17 bases between the two germline ends. CDR3 DNA sequence: TGCGCCAGTCAACTCGGGGGTTTGGTGAACACTGAAGCTTTCTTT. It encodes CASQLGGLVNTEAFF.